This T cell receptor beta chain was obtained from a study of blood T cells in healthy people across ages. The use of a sample-barcoded 5' primer and a J-beta primer mix characterized a second PCR of roughly 7 to 12 cycles. TCRdb independently ran MiXCR on the 5' RACE reads; one entry per CDR3 protein. The sample includes around 1.5 million distinct CDR3 sequences, around 35% of them seen just once. On this clonotype itself: The antigen is not known.

Study-wide results and caveats: Correlation between TCR beta diversity and naive T cell percentage was strong.

The ends were cut back, 2 bases at V and 2 bases at J, with 10 bases in the middle. The CDR3 consists of 15 residues. CDR1 is MNHNY, CDR2 SVGAGI, per germline (reference sequence). The chain uses TRBV6-6 and TRBJ1-3, with D tentatively TRBD1 (6 bases). The specimen was blood. The receptor was derived from a woman in her twenties or thirties in good health. CDR3 nucleotides: TGTGCCAGCAGTTACCCGGGGGCCCCTGGAAACACCATATATTTT. It specifies CASSYPGAPGNTIYF.